These T cell receptor beta chains were read from a single sample in a study of neurological immune-mediated disorders. TCRdb analysed the 5' RACE reads with MiXCR anew, one entry per CDR3 protein. The sample includes around 44,000 distinct CDR3 sequences, around 2.5% of them seen just once. The source material was PBMCs. These receptors were taken from a man aged 25 to 45 with multiple sclerosis. CDR3s include the opening cysteine and the closing phenylalanine or tryptophan. Each record gives: clone size, D gene, J gene, V gene, CDR3 protein, CDR3 DNA. A D gene is named only where the DNA matches it firmly. For some rows the clone size is stated as once, few or many, or as a class when expanded; others skip it.

>many|-|TRBJ2-1|TRBV20-1
CSASINEQFF
TGCAGTGCTAGCATCAATGAGCAGTTCTTC
>many|-|TRBJ2-1|TRBV7-9
CASSLVDLRDEQFF
TGTGCCAGCAGCTTAGTGGACCTTCGCGATGAGCAGTTCTTC
>many|-|TRBJ2-2|TRBV19
CASSIEASRAGELFF
TGTGCCAGTAGTATAGAGGCTAGCCGGGCCGGGGAGCTGTTTTTT
>many|-|TRBJ2-5|TRBV20-1
CSAHGPKTQYF
TGCAGTGCTCACGGACCGAAGACCCAGTACTTC
>many|TRBD1|TRBJ2-7|TRBV20-1
CSAWGQGPKPGSYEQYF
TGCAGTGCTTGGGGACAGGGCCCGAAGCCCGGCTCCTACGAGCAGTACTTC
>many|-|TRBJ2-1|TRBV5-1
CASSLAGTASSYNEQFF
TGCGCCAGCAGCTTGGCCGGGACTGCAAGCTCCTACAATGAGCAGTTCTTC
>many|-|TRBJ2-5|TRBV5-1
CASSLDGHSQETQYF
TGCGCCAGCAGCTTGGACGGGCACTCTCAAGAGACCCAGTACTTC
>many|TRBD2|TRBJ2-5|TRBV3-1
CASSHMGLAAKETQYF
TGTGCCAGCAGCCATATGGGACTAGCGGCCAAAGAGACCCAGTACTTC
>many|TRBD1|TRBJ1-1|TRBV4-2
CASSQAGTGSAEAFF
TGTGCCAGCAGCCAGGCTGGGACAGGGAGCGCTGAAGCTTTCTTT
>many|-|TRBJ1-1|TRBV5-1
CASSPSGMNTEAFF
TGCGCCAGCAGCCCCAGTGGCATGAACACTGAAGCTTTCTTT
>many|-|TRBJ1-6|TRBV20-1
CSATGPTRNSPLHF
TGCAGTGCTACCGGACCGACCCGAAATTCACCCCTCCACTTT
>many|TRBD2|TRBJ2-5|TRBV6-6
CASSYGTSGGAETQYF
TGTGCCAGCAGTTATGGGACTAGCGGGGGGGCAGAGACCCAGTACTTC
>many|-|TRBJ2-1|TRBV5-1
CASSLKQGPHQDYSYNEQFF
TGCGCCAGCAGCTTAAAACAGGGACCCCACCAGGATTACTCCTACAATGAGCAGTTCTTC
>-|TRBD1|TRBJ2-7|TRBV7-2
CASRQSQPGQGLYEQYF
TGTGCCAGCAGACAAAGCCAACCGGGACAGGGTTTATACGAGCAGTACTTC
>few|-|TRBJ2-4|TRBV11-2
CASSSRGGRPTLAKNIQYF
TGTGCCAGCAGCTCCAGAGGAGGCAGGCCAACCCTAGCCAAAAACATTCAGTACTTC
>many|-|TRBJ2-1|TRBV5-1
CASSLEEGREQFF
TGCGCCAGCAGCTTGGAGGAGGGCAGGGAGCAGTTCTTC
>many|-|TRBJ2-6|TRBV20-1
CSARGGQQRGANVLTF
TGCAGTGCTAGAGGAGGACAACAGAGGGGGGCCAACGTCCTGACTTTC
>many|TRBD2|TRBJ2-4|TRBV20-1
CSGSGLAGGPEYF
TGCAGTGGGAGCGGCCTAGCGGGAGGGCCGGAGTACTTC
>many|TRBD2|TRBJ2-3|TRBV7-9
CASSLPPSGRTDTQYF
TGTGCCAGCAGCCTACCACCTAGCGGGCGGACAGATACGCAGTATTTT
>many|TRBD1|TRBJ1-1|TRBV7-8
CASSLRTGGGKNTEAFF
TGTGCCAGCAGCTTAAGGACAGGGGGCGGAAAGAACACTGAAGCTTTCTTT
>many|-|TRBJ1-6|TRBV20-1
CSARDLGLEVRPLHF
TGCAGTGCTAGAGATCTCGGTTTAGAGGTTCGGCCCCTCCACTTT
>many|-|TRBJ2-7|TRBV3-1
CASSQEMSGAVEQYF
TGTGCCAGCAGCCAAGAAATGTCAGGGGCGGTCGAGCAGTACTTC
>many|TRBD1|TRBJ2-2|TRBV6-6
CASSRDRKTTGELFF
TGTGCCAGCAGCCGGGACAGGAAAACAACCGGGGAGCTGTTTTTT
>many|-|TRBJ2-5|TRBV7-2
CASSSTGGQETQYF
TGTGCCAGCAGCTCCACGGGCGGCCAAGAGACCCAGTACTTC